Given below is one T cell receptor (beta chain) in context. The data belong to a study of blood T cell repertoires in COVID-19. The CDR3 is made up of 12 amino acids. V dropped 6 bases and J dropped 5 bases, with 8 bases sitting between them. Sequencing was performed with immunoSEQ multiplex PCR; in TCRdb, only in-frame clones are kept and a portion is missing. The sample carries approximately 380,000 clones, approximately 81% recorded once. This chain links TRBV23-1 with TRBJ2-1; D not certain. TRBV23-1 is sorted into the ORF group, with uncertain function. Sequenced sample: peripheral blood. This clonotype was sampled from a woman aged 18-29 years with acute or convalescent COVID-19. The CDR3 region has the DNA TGCGCCAGCAGCGACTTCAACAATGAGCAGTTCTTC. It encodes CASSDFNNEQFF.